These 25 T cell receptor beta chains came from one sample sequenced in a study of spatial heterogeneity in lung cancer. MiXCR, run by TCRdb on the 5' RACE reads, gives a single entry per CDR3 protein. The sample holds roughly 70,000 distinct CDR3 sequences; about 8.2% are singletons and the top ten take approximately 2%. Indicated time point: blood at routine non-recurrence follow-up after resection. The sequenced sample was PBMCs, obtained at follow-up. All receptors derive from a female donor with early-stage non-small cell lung cancer.

This clonotype occurred many times. V is TRBV5-1 and J is TRBJ2-5, with 7 bases lining up with TRBD2. Germline-derived CDR1 and CDR2 are SGHRS and YFSETQ. The CDR3 contains 17 residues. J gave up 4 bases and V 1 base, and 13 bases lay outside the gene matches. The CDR3 here is CASSLQVGGSSGETQYF. The CDR3 nucleotides read TGCGCCAGCAGCTTGCAGGTTGGCGGGAGTTCAGGAGAGACCCAGTACTTC.

This clonotype was detected many times. This chain joins TRBV11-2 and TRBJ2-5; D is unclear. V was cut by 5 bases and J by 2 bases, with 12 bases left in between. CDR3 size: 14 residues. Germline V gene lookup returns CDR1 SGHAT and CDR2 FQNNGV. The CDR3: CASSPRTYQETQYF. The CDR3 DNA follows: TGTGCCAGCAGCCCCAGGACGTATCAAGAGACCCAGTACTTC.

The chain combines TRBV30 with TRBJ2-2; TRBD2 is a possible D gene (6 bases). The CDR3 runs to 13 residues. V lost 2 bases and J lost 5, with 9 bases in between. CDR1 is GTSNPN, CDR2 SVGIG, per germline (reference sequence). The CDR3 sequence is CAWSRGGTGELFF. The CDR3 DNA follows: TGTGCCTGGAGTAGAGGAGGGACCGGGGAGCTGTTTTTT.

About this clonotype itself: A read error is possible here, since a much larger clone lies one base away. The chain couples TRBV3-1 to TRBJ2-7; D not resolved. The germline V gene encodes CDR1 LGHDT and CDR2 YNNKEL (reference sequence). The CDR3 extends over 14 amino acids. V was pared by 0 bases and J by 2 bases, with 8 bases between. The CDR3 reads CASSQEAVTYEQYF. The CDR3 nucleotides are TGTGCCAGCAGCCAAGAGGCCGTGACCTACGAGCAGTACTTC.

This rearrangement joins TRBV29-1 to TRBJ2-3; tentative D call: TRBD2 (5 bases). Germline CDR1 is SQVTM and CDR2 is ANQGSEA. V lost 3 bases, J lost 4 bases, and 23 bases lay in between. This CDR3 contains 17 residues. This CDR3 is CSVDGVIEEAGADTQYF. The CDR3 coding sequence is TGCAGCGTTGACGGTGTTATTGAGGAGGCCGGCGCAGATACGCAGTATTTT.

At least ten counts were recorded for this clonotype. The chain is built from TRBV7-9 and TRBJ1-1; no firm D call. Per the germline V gene, CDR1 is SEHNR and CDR2 is FQNEAQ (reference sequence). This CDR3 has 13 amino acids. Trimming pared 1 base from V and 5 bases from J, leaving 8 bases between. The CDR3 reads CASSLGVRTEAFF. CDR3 nucleotide sequence: TGTGCCAGCAGCTTAGGCGTGCGGACTGAAGCTTTCTTT.

The table lists this clonotype with many counts. V gene TRBV19 combines with J gene TRBJ2-2; D call uncertain. The CDR3 covers 13 residues. CDR1 is LNHDA, CDR2 SQIVND, per germline (reference sequence). The CDR3 DNA is TGTGGCTGTGGACGGACGAACACCGGGGAGCTGTTTTTT. As protein: CGCGRTNTGELFF.

This clonotype was picked up a small number of times. The V call is TRBV10-3, the J call TRBJ1-5; the match to TRBD1 covers 7 bases. In germline, CDR1 is ENHRY, CDR2 SYGVKD. The CDR3 consists of 15 residues. V gave up 2 bases and J gave up 0 bases; unmatched junction bases: 1. The CDR3 spells CAISEGTDSNQPQHF. The CDR3 DNA follows: TGTGCCATCAGTGAGGGGACAGATAGCAATCAGCCCCAGCATTTT.

This clonotype was seen ten or more times. The J gene is TRBJ1-6, the V gene TRBV28; D may be TRBD1 (5 bases). CDR3 size: 12 residues. Trimming took off 8 bases at V and 10 bases at J, with 12 bases between the two ends. Germline V CDR1 and CDR2: MDHEN, SYDVKM. DNA of the CDR3: TGTGCCAGCCGGCGGGGGTTCTCACCCCTCCACTTT. It encodes CASRRGFSPLHF.

This clonotype appeared many times. The chain couples TRBV12-3 or TRBV12-4 to TRBJ2-1, with 8 nucleotides matching TRBD2. CDR3 size: 14 residues. V dropped 6 bases and J dropped 6; count of bases not matched to a gene: 7. In nucleotides, the CDR3 is TGTGCCAGCAGGGAGGGACTAGAAGTCAATGAGCAGTTCTTC. Encoded protein: CASREGLEVNEQFF.

The sample holds a few counts of this clonotype. The V gene is TRBV11-2, the J gene TRBJ2-1; 8 positions match TRBD2. The CDR3 has 15 amino acids. The V segment lost 7 bases and the J segment 5 bases; nucleotides outside the gene matches: 10. CDR1 is SGHAT, CDR2 FQNNGV, per germline. CDR3 nucleotide sequence: TGTGCCAGCACCCCTCGGGGACTAGAGGACAATGAGCAGTTCTTC. As protein: CASTPRGLEDNEQFF.

This sequence joins TRBV20-1 and TRBJ2-1, with TRBD2 matching 8 bases. The germline gives CDR1 DFQATT, CDR2 SNEGSKA (reference sequence). The J segment lost 3 bases and the V segment lost 0 bases, leaving 4 bases of the junction unmatched. This CDR3 spans 15 amino acids. In DNA, the CDR3 is TGCAGTGCTAGAGATCGGGGACTAGGCTACAATGAGCAGTTCTTC. This translates into CSARDRGLGYNEQFF.

This clonotype was counted at least ten times. The chain has TRBV19 and TRBJ2-5, with D uncertain. The CDR3 sequence is 13 residues long. V lost 4 bases, J lost 1 base, and 7 bases lay in between. The germline V gene has CDR1 LNHDA and CDR2 SQIVND (reference sequence). CDR3: CASSTRPQETQYF. Here the CDR3 DNA reads TGTGCCAGTAGTACCCGCCCCCAAGAGACCCAGTACTTC.

Only a few counts were recorded for this clonotype. The chain couples TRBV10-3 to TRBJ2-1; 13 nucleotides line up with TRBD2. The CDR3 runs 13 residues. Germline CDR1 is ENHRY and CDR2 is SYGVKD. The J segment lost 9 bases and the V segment lost 10 bases, leaving 6 bases of the junction unmatched. The CDR3 loop is CANGLAGASEQFF. The CDR3 DNA follows: TGTGCCAACGGACTAGCGGGAGCAAGTGAGCAGTTCTTC.

This clonotype was seen repeatedly, ten times or more. The V gene is TRBV7-9, the J gene TRBJ1-5, with D tentatively TRBD1 (6 bases). V was shortened by 1 base and J by 4 bases, with 11 bases between the two germline ends. Per germline, CDR1 SEHNR and CDR2 FQNEAQ (reference sequence). The CDR3 runs to 15 residues. CDR3 nucleotides: TGTGCCAGCAGCTTAGGAACAGGGCTAAATCAGCCCCAGCATTTT. Its protein product is CASSLGTGLNQPQHF.

This clonotype was seen at least ten times. CDR3 sequence reads: CASSLAYADTQYF. CDR3 DNA: TGTGCCAGCAGCTTAGCGTACGCAGATACGCAGTATTTT. This chain links TRBV7-8 with TRBJ2-3; D is uncertain. Per the germline V gene, CDR1 is SGHVS and CDR2 is FQNEAQ. V lost 0 bases and J lost 4, with 5 bases in between. The CDR3 spans 13 residues.

This clonotype was seen only once. The gene calls are TRBV2 and TRBJ1-1; 9 bases map to TRBD1. Trimming at V came to 6 bases and at J to 1 base, leaving 3 bases not matched to a gene. CDR1 is SNHLY and CDR2 is FYNNEI in the germline V gene. There are 14 residues in the CDR3. The CDR3 DNA is TGTGCCAGCAGACCGGGACAGGGGAACACTGAAGCTTTCTTT. This encodes CASRPGQGNTEAFF.

The table lists this clonotype with many counts. V is TRBV3-1 and J is TRBJ2-7, with D maybe TRBD1 (6 bases). V shed 4 bases and J shed 4 bases, with 11 bases lying between them. CDR3 size: 13 residues. Germline CDR1 is LGHDT and CDR2 is YNNKEL (reference sequence). The CDR3 reads CASSRDIFYEQYF. CDR3 DNA sequence: TGTGCCAGCAGCCGGGACATTTTTTACGAGCAGTACTTC.

In its sample, this clonotype was seen a few times. J is TRBJ2-2 and V is TRBV28; perhaps TRBD1 as D (6 bases). Germline values: CDR1 MDHEN, CDR2 SYDVKM. Deletions cut 5 bases from V and 7 bases from J, with 17 bases between. The CDR3 totals 15 residues. The CDR3 loop is CASSPGTRLYGELFF. In nucleotides, the CDR3 is TGTGCCAGCAGTCCCGGGACACGGCTCTACGGGGAGCTGTTTTTT.

The chain couples TRBV7-2 to TRBJ1-4; no definite D call. CDR1 is SGHTA, CDR2 FQGNSA, per germline. This CDR3 has 14 residues. V shed 3 bases and J shed 7 bases, with 12 bases lying between them. The CDR3: CASSLDVGSEKLFF. CDR3 DNA: TGTGCCAGCAGCTTGGACGTAGGGAGTGAAAAACTGTTTTTT.

This clonotype was seen repeatedly, ten times or more. CDR3 coding DNA: TGTGCCAGCAGCGACAACCCCGGGACTCTGGTGACAGATACGCAGTATTTT. Translating gives CASSDNPGTLVTDTQYF. V usage is TRBV9 and J usage is TRBJ2-3, with a possible D match to TRBD2 (6 bases). This CDR3 contains 17 residues. V gave up 3 bases and J gave up 3 bases, with 20 bases separating them. Germline CDR1 reads SGDLS; CDR2 reads YYNGEE.

This clonotype has at least ten counts. This chain uses TRBV6-5 with TRBJ1-2; D is unclear. This CDR3 contains 14 residues. The germline V gene has CDR1 MNHEY and CDR2 SVGAGI. Trimming took 0 bases from V and 8 from J, leaving 13 bases between them. The CDR3 is CASSYSNSVRGYTF. DNA for the CDR3: TGTGCCAGCAGTTACTCGAACTCAGTCAGGGGCTACACCTTC.

This clonotype was counted many times. The genes are TRBV3-1 and TRBJ1-5; D is undetermined. This CDR3 spans 14 amino acids. Germline-derived CDR1 and CDR2 are LGHDT and YNNKEL (reference sequence). V was shortened by 3 bases and J by 6 bases, with 12 bases between the two germline ends. CDR3 amino acids: CASSQDGEGQPQHF. CDR3 sequence (DNA): TGTGCCAGCAGCCAGGACGGGGAGGGTCAGCCCCAGCATTTT.

The genes are TRBV4-2 and TRBJ1-1, with TRBD1 matching 8 bases. The germline V gene has CDR1 LGHNA and CDR2 YNFKEQ. With 3 bases clipped from V and 1 base from J, the junction kept 10 bases outside the gene matches. The CDR3 contains 17 residues. For the CDR3, the DNA is TGTGCCAGCAGCCACTTATTTGGGGGACAGGAGAACACTGAAGCTTTCTTT. Protein product: CASSHLFGGQENTEAFF.

The table lists this clonotype with many counts. V usage is TRBV7-9 and J usage is TRBJ2-1; D remains ambiguous. The germline CDR1 and CDR2 sequences are SEHNR and FQNEAQ (reference sequence). V shed 1 base and J shed 2 bases, with 3 bases lying between them. CDR3 length: 13 residues. This chain's CDR3 is CASSLDTYNEQFF. The CDR3 bases are TGTGCCAGCAGCTTAGATACCTACAATGAGCAGTTCTTC.